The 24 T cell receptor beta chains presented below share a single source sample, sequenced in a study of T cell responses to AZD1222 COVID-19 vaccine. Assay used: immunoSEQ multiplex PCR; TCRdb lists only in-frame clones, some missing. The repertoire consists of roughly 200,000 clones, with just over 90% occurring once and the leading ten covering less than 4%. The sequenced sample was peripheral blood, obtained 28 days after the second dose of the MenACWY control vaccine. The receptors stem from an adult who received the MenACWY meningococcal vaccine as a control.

DNA for the CDR3: TGTGCCAGCAGCCCCGGGACAGGGGGCGTGAACGGCTACACCTTC. Protein product: CASSPGTGGVNGYTF. The chain links TRBV7-2 to TRBJ1-2, with TRBD1 matching 12 bases. The junction had 9 bases not matched to a gene; V was cut back by 5 bases and J by 8 bases. The CDR3 runs to 15 residues. Germline V CDR1 and CDR2: SGHTA, FQGNSA.

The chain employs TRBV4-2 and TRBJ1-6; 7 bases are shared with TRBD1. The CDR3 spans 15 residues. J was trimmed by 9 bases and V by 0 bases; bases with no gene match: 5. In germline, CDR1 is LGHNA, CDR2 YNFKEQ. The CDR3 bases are TGTGCCAGCAGCCAAGAAAGGGGGCCTATTTCACCCCTCCACTTT. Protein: CASSQERGPISPLHF.

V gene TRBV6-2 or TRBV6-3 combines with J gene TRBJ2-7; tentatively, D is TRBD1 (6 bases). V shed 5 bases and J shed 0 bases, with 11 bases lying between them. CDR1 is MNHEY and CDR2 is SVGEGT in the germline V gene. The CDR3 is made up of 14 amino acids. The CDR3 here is CASSDRQGSYEQYF. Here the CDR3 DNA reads TGTGCCAGCAGTGACAGGCAGGGCTCCTACGAGCAGTACTTC.

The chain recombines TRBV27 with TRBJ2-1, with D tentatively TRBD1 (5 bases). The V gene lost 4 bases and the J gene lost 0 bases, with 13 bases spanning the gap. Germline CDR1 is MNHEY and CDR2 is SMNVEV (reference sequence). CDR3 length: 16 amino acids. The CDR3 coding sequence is TGTGCCAGCAGTTCCCCGAGCAGGGCCTCCTACAATGAGCAGTTCTTC. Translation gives CASSSPSRASYNEQFF.

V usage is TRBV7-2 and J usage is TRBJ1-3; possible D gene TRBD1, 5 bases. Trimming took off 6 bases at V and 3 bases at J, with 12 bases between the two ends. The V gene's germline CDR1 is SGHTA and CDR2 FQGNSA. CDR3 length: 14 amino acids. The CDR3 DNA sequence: TGTGCCAGCAGTAGGAATAGGGGTGGAAACACCATATATTTT. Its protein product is CASSRNRGGNTIYF.

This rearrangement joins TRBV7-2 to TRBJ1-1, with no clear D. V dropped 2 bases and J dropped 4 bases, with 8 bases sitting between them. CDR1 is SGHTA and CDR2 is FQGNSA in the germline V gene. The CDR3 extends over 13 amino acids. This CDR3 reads CASSLLGSTEAFF. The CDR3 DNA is TGTGCCAGCAGCTTACTGGGCTCCACTGAAGCTTTCTTT.

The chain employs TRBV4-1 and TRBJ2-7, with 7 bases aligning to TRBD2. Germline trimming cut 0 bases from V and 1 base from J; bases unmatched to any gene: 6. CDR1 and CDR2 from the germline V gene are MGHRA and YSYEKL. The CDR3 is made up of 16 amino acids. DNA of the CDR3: TGCGCCAGCAGCCAAGATCATGGCGGGAGTTCCTACGAGCAGTACTTC. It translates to CASSQDHGGSSYEQYF.

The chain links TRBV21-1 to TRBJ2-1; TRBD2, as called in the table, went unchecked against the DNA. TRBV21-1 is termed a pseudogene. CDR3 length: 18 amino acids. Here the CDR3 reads CASSKARKREAPGNLQFF. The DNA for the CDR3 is TGTGCCAGCAGCAAAGCGCGGAAGCGGGAGGCTCCCGGTAATTTGCAGTTCTTC.

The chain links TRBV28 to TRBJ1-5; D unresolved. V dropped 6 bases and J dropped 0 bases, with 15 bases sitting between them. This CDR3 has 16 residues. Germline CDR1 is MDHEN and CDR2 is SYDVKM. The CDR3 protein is CASSKPWAGSNQPQHF. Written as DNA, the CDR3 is TGTGCCAGCAGCAAGCCATGGGCCGGTAGCAATCAGCCCCAGCATTTT. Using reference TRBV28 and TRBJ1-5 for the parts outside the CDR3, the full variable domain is DVKVTQSSRYLVKRTGEKVFLECVQDMDHENMFWYRQDPGLGLRLIYFSYDVKMKEKGDIPEGYSVSREKKERFSLILESASTNQTSMYLCASSKPWAGSNQPQHFGDGTRLSIL.

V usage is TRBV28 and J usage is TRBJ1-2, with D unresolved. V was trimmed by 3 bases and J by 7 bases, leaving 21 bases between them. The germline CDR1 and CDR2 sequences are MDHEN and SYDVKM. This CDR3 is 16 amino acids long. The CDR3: CASSLEGQPSTGGYTF. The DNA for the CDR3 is TGTGCCAGCAGTTTGGAGGGCCAGCCAAGCACGGGTGGCTACACCTTC.

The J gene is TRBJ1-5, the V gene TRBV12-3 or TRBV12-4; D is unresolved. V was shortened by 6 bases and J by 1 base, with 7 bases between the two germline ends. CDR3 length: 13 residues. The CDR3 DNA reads TGTGCCAGCAGGGAGAGGAGCAATCAGCCCCAGCATTTT. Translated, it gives CASRERSNQPQHF.

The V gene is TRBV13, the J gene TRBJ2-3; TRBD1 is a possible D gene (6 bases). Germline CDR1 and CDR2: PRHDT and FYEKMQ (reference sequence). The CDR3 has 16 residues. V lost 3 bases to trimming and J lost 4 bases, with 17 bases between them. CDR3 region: CASSLNLGADADTQYF. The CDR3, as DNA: TGTGCCAGCAGCTTGAATCTGGGGGCGGACGCAGATACGCAGTATTTT. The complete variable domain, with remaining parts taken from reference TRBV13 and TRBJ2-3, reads AAGVIQSPRHLIKEKRETATLKCYPIPRHDTVYWYQQGPGQDPQFLISFYEKMQSDKGSIPDRFSAQQFSDYHSELNMSSLELGDSALYFCASSLNLGADADTQYFGPGTRLTVL.

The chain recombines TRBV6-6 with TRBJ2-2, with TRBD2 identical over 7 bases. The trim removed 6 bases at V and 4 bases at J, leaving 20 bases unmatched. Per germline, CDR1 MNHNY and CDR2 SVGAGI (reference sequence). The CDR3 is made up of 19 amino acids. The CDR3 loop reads CASSRLALQLLWVTGELFF. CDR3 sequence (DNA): TGTGCCAGCAGCCGACTAGCCCTCCAACTGCTGTGGGTCACCGGGGAGCTGTTTTTT.

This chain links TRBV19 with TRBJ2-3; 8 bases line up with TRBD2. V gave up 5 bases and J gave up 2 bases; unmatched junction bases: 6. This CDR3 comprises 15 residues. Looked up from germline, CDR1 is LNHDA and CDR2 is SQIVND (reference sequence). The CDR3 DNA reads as TGTGCCAGTAGTTTAAGCGGGGGACACACAGATACGCAGTATTTT. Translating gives CASSLSGGHTDTQYF.

This CDR3 reads CASSRLPNLRIDNEQFF. In DNA, the CDR3 is TGCGCCAGCAGCCGCCTTCCCAACCTTAGAATAGACAATGAGCAGTTCTTC. The V gene is TRBV5-1, the J gene TRBJ2-1; no reliable D call. The V gene lost 4 bases and the J gene lost 5 bases, with 22 bases spanning the gap. The CDR3 runs 17 residues. The germline CDR1 and CDR2 sequences are SGHRS and YFSETQ.

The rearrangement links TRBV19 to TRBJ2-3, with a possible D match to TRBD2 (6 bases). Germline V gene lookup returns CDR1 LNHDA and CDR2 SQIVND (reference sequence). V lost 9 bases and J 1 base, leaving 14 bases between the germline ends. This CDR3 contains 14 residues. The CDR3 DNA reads TGTGCCAGCGCTCTAGCGTGGGGCACAGATACGCAGTATTTT. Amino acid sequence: CASALAWGTDTQYF.

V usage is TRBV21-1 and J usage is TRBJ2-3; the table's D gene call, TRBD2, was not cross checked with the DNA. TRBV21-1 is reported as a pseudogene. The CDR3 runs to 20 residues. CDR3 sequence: CASSSPLGSSGIRGTDTQYF. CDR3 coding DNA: TGTGCCAGCAGCTCCCCCCTGGGGTCTAGCGGGATCCGGGGGACAGATACGCAGTATTTT.

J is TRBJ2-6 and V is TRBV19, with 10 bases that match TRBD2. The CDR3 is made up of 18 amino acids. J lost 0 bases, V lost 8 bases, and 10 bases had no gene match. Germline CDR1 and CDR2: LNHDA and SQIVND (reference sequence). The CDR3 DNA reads TGTGCCAGTGCGTGGAGACTAGCGGGTCTCTCTGGGGCCAACGTCCTGACTTTC. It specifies CASAWRLAGLSGANVLTF. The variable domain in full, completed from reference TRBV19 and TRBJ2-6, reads DGGITQSPKYLFRKEGQNVTLSCEQNLNHDAMYWYRQDPGQGLRLIYYSQIVNDFQKGDIAEGYSVSREKKESFPLTVTSAQKNPTAFYLCASAWRLAGLSGANVLTFGAGSRLTVL.

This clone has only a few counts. CDR3 amino acids: CASRRSWKGFVSGSVYEQYF. CDR3 nucleotides: TGTGCCAGCAGACGAAGTTGGAAGGGGTTCGTGAGCGGGAGCGTCTACGAGCAGTACTTC. This chain uses TRBV6-6 with TRBJ2-7; 8 bases are shared with TRBD2. The CDR3 spans 20 residues. The J segment lost 3 bases and the V segment lost 6 bases, leaving 25 bases of the junction unmatched. Germline loops: CDR1 MNHNY, CDR2 SVGAGI (reference sequence).

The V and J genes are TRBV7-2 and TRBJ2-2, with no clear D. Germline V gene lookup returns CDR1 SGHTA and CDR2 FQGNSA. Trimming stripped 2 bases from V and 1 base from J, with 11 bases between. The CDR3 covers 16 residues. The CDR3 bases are TGTGCCAGCAGCTTACTACGACACCAGAACACCGGGGAGCTGTTTTTT. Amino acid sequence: CASSLLRHQNTGELFF.

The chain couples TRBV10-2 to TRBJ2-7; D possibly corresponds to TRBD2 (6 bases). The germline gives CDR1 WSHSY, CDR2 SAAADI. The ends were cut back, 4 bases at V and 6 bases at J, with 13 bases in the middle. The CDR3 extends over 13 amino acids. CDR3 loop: CASSVSMEGEQYF. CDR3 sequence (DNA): TGCGCCAGCAGTGTTTCAATGGAGGGCGAGCAGTACTTC.

CDR3 in amino acids: CASNPSGQGNTEAFF. The DNA for the CDR3 is TGTGCCAGCAACCCCTCGGGACAGGGCAACACTGAAGCTTTCTTT. The J gene is TRBJ1-1, the V gene TRBV3-1 (or the pseudogene TRBV3-2); TRBD1 agrees at 9 bases. Germline trimming cut 7 bases from V and 2 bases from J; bases unmatched to any gene: 8. Germline CDR1 is LGHDT and CDR2 is YNNKEL (reference sequence). This CDR3 has 15 residues.

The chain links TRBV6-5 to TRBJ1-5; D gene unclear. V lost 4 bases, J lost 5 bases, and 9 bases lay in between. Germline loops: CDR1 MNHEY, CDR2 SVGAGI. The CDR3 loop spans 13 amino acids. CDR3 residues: CASSWTSDQPQHF. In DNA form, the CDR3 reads TGTGCCAGCAGTTGGACCTCGGATCAGCCCCAGCATTTT.

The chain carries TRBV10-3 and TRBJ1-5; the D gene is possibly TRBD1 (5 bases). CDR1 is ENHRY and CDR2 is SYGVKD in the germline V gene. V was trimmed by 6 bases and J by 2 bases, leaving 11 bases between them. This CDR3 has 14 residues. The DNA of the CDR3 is TGTGCCATCAGCCCTCAGGGAGGCAATCAGCCCCAGCATTTT. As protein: CAISPQGGNQPQHF.